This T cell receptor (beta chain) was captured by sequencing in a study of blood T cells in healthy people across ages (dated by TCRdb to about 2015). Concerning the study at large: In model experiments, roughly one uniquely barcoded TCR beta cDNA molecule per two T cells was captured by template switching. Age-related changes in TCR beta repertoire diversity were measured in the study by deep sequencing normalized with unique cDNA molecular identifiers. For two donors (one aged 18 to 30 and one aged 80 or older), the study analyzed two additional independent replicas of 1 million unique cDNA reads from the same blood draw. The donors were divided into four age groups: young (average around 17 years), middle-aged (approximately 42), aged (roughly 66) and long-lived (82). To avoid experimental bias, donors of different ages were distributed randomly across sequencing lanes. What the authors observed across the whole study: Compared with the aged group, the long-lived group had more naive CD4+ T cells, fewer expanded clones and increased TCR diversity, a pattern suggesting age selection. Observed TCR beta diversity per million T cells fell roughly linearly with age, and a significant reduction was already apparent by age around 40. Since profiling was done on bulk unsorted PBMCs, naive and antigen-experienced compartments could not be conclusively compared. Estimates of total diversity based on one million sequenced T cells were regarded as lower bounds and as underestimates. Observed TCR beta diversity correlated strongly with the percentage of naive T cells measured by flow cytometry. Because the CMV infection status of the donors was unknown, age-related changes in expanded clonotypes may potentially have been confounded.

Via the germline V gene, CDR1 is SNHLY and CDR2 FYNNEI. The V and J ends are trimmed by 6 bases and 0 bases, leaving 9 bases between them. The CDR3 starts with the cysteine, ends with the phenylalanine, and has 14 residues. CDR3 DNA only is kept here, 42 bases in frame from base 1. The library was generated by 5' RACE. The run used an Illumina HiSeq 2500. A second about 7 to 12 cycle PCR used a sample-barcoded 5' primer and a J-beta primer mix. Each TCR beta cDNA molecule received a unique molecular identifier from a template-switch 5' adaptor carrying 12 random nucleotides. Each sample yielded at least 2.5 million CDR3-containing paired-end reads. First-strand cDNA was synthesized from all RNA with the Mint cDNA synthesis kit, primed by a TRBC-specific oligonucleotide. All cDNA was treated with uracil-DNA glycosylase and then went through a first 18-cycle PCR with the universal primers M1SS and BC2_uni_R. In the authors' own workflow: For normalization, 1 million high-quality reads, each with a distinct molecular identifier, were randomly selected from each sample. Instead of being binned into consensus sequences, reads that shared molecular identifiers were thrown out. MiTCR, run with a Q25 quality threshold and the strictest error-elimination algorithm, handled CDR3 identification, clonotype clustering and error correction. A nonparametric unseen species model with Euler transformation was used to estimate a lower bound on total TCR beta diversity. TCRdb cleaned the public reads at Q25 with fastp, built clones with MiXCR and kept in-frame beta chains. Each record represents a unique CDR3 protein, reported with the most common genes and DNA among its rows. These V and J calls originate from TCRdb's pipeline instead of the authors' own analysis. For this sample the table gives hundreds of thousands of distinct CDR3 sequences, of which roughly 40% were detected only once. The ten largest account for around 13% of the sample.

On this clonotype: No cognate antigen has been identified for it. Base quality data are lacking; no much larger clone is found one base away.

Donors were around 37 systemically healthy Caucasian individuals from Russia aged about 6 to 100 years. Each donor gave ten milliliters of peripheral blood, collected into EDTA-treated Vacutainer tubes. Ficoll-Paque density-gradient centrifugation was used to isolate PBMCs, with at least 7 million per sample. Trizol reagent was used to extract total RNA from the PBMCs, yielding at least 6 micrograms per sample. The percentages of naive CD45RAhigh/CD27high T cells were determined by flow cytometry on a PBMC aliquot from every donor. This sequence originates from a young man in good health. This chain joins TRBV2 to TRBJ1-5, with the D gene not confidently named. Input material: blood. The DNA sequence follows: TGTGCCAGCAGAAGCGGGGTTAGCAATCAGCCCCAGCATTTT. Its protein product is CASRSGVSNQPQHF.